The rows below give T cell receptor beta chains drawn from one sample of a study of blood T cell repertoires in COVID-19. Generated by immunoSEQ multiplex PCR, the TCRdb table keeps only in-frame clones and is missing some. The top ten hold roughly 8.2% of the sample, which has about 140,000 clones, around 86% seen once. The specimen was peripheral blood. The receptors derive from a human donor in a cohort sampled during active COVID-19. CDR3s include the opening cysteine and the closing phenylalanine or tryptophan. Fields, in order: D gene, V gene, clone size, J gene, CDR3 DNA, CDR3 protein. D genes are given only for firm matches. The size field is filled for only some rows; it gives once, few, many or a size class.

d_gene: NA
v_gene: TRBV19
abundance: NA
j_gene: TRBJ2-1
CDR3nt: TGTGCCAGTAGTACCATTTATCGGGAGTACGCCTACAATGAGCAGTTCTTC
CDR3aa: CASSTIYREYAYNEQFF

d_gene: TRBD2
v_gene: TRBV7-2
abundance: NA
j_gene: TRBJ2-1
CDR3nt: TGTGCCAGCAGCCCTACTAGCGGGATCTACAATGAGCAGTTCTTC
CDR3aa: CASSPTSGIYNEQFF

d_gene: TRBD2
v_gene: TRBV19
abundance: once
j_gene: TRBJ2-7
CDR3nt: TGTGCCAGTAGTATGGGTTCAGCGGGAGGCTACGAGCAGTACTTC
CDR3aa: CASSMGSAGGYEQYF

d_gene: NA
v_gene: TRBV5-4
abundance: NA
j_gene: TRBJ2-6
CDR3nt: TGTGCCAGCAGCCCCGGAGGAGGGCCTACGTCTGGGGCCAACGTCCTGACTTTC
CDR3aa: CASSPGGGPTSGANVLTF

d_gene: NA
v_gene: TRBV7-2
abundance: NA
j_gene: TRBJ1-1
CDR3nt: TGTGCCAGCAGCTTGAACGGACAGCTACTAAACACTGAAGCTTTCTTT
CDR3aa: CASSLNGQLLNTEAFF

d_gene: NA
v_gene: TRBV4-3
abundance: NA
j_gene: TRBJ2-3
CDR3nt: TGCGCCAGCAGCCGGGCCGGTCGAGGGAGCACAGATACGCAGTATTTT
CDR3aa: CASSRAGRGSTDTQYF

d_gene: TRBD1
v_gene: TRBV5-1
abundance: once
j_gene: TRBJ2-7
CDR3nt: TGCGCCAGCAGCTTGGATCGGGGACAGGCACTCTACGAGCAGTACTTC
CDR3aa: CASSLDRGQALYEQYF

d_gene: TRBD2
v_gene: TRBV5-1
abundance: few
j_gene: TRBJ2-2
CDR3nt: TGCGCCAGCAGCTTGCTCAGCGGGAGGGCCGGCGGGGAGCTGTTTTTT
CDR3aa: CASSLLSGRAGGELFF

d_gene: NA
v_gene: TRBV28
abundance: NA
j_gene: TRBJ1-5
CDR3nt: TGTGCCAGCAGTTTATGGGGGCGGGAGCAGCCCCAGCATTTT
CDR3aa: CASSLWGREQPQHF

d_gene: NA
v_gene: TRBV6-1
abundance: NA
j_gene: TRBJ1-2
CDR3nt: TGTGCCAGCAGTGGGGGCGGTGGGCAGGGAAGTTTTGGCGGCTACACCTTC
CDR3aa: CASSGGGGQGSFGGYTF

d_gene: TRBD2
v_gene: TRBV11-3
abundance: NA
j_gene: TRBJ2-2
CDR3nt: TGTGCCAGCAGCTTAGTAGCGGGAATCACCGGGGAGCTGTTTTTT
CDR3aa: CASSLVAGITGELFF

d_gene: NA
v_gene: TRBV11-1
abundance: NA
j_gene: TRBJ2-1
CDR3nt: TGTGCCAGCAGCTTAGACCTTATGCGGGATTATGAGCAGTTCTTC
CDR3aa: CASSLDLMRDYEQFF

d_gene: NA
v_gene: TRBV29-1
abundance: NA
j_gene: TRBJ2-1
CDR3nt: TGCAGCGTTGAGAGCGCGACCAACTACAATGAGCAGTTCTTC
CDR3aa: CSVESATNYNEQFF

d_gene: TRBD1
v_gene: TRBV10-3
abundance: NA
j_gene: TRBJ1-1
CDR3nt: TGTGCCATCAGCGAACAGGGGCGCGGTACTGAAGCTTTCTTT
CDR3aa: CAISEQGRGTEAFF

d_gene: NA
v_gene: TRBV2
abundance: once
j_gene: TRBJ1-1
CDR3nt: TGTGCCAGCAGTGACTCAGGGGCTGTCACTGAAGCTTTCTTT
CDR3aa: CASSDSGAVTEAFF

d_gene: TRBD2
v_gene: TRBV7-8
abundance: NA
j_gene: TRBJ2-2
CDR3nt: TGTGCCAGCAGCCGTTCCGGGACTAGCGGCAACACCGGGGAGCTGTTTTTT
CDR3aa: CASSRSGTSGNTGELFF

d_gene: TRBD1
v_gene: TRBV5-1
abundance: NA
j_gene: TRBJ1-2
CDR3nt: TGCGCCAGCAGCTTGGCCGGGGGACAGGGGGCCCTCTTCCATGGCTACACCTTC
CDR3aa: CASSLAGGQGALFHGYTF

d_gene: TRBD1
v_gene: TRBV5-1
abundance: NA
j_gene: TRBJ2-5
CDR3nt: TGCGCCAGCAGCTTTCCCGGACAGGGCGGAGAGACCCAGTACTTC
CDR3aa: CASSFPGQGGETQYF

d_gene: TRBD1
v_gene: TRBV20-1
abundance: NA
j_gene: TRBJ1-2
CDR3nt: TGCAGTGCTAGTCCGGGACAGAGCTATGGCTACACCTTC
CDR3aa: CSASPGQSYGYTF

d_gene: NA
v_gene: TRBV28
abundance: few
j_gene: TRBJ1-1
CDR3nt: TGTGCCAGCAGTTTGGGCGTTGTGCGGGTGAACACTGAAGCTTTCTTT
CDR3aa: CASSLGVVRVNTEAFF

d_gene: TRBD1
v_gene: TRBV2
abundance: NA
j_gene: TRBJ2-5
CDR3nt: TGTGCCAGCAGTGAAATGGACAGGGGAGGTGGGTACCAAGAGACCCAGTACTTC
CDR3aa: CASSEMDRGGGYQETQYF

d_gene: TRBD1
v_gene: TRBV18
abundance: NA
j_gene: TRBJ1-5
CDR3nt: TGTGCCAGCTCACCGCCTCGCAGACCGGGACAGCCCAATCAGCCCCAGCATTTT
CDR3aa: CASSPPRRPGQPNQPQHF

d_gene: TRBD1
v_gene: TRBV28
abundance: NA
j_gene: TRBJ1-6
CDR3nt: TGTGCCAGCAGTTGGGACAGTCGAAGGGCTAATTCACCCCTCCACTTT
CDR3aa: CASSWDSRRANSPLHF

d_gene: TRBD2
v_gene: TRBV7-2
abundance: NA
j_gene: TRBJ2-7
CDR3nt: TGTGCCAGCAGCTTAGATTGGGGTAGCGGGAGCCCCCGGGCCATCGAGCAGTACTTC
CDR3aa: CASSLDWGSGSPRAIEQYF

d_gene: NA
v_gene: TRBV29-1
abundance: NA
j_gene: TRBJ2-5
CDR3nt: TGCAGCGTTGAGTCGAGGGCAGAAGAAGAGACCCAGTACTTC
CDR3aa: CSVESRAEEETQYF

d_gene: TRBD2
v_gene: TRBV18
abundance: once
j_gene: TRBJ2-1
CDR3nt: TGTGCCAGCTCACCAGCAACTAGCGGGATAGGCAATGAGCAGTTCTTC
CDR3aa: CASSPATSGIGNEQFF

d_gene: TRBD2
v_gene: TRBV28
abundance: NA
j_gene: TRBJ2-7
CDR3nt: TGTGCCAGCAGCCCGGGACTAGGGGCAAAGGAGCAGTACTTC
CDR3aa: CASSPGLGAKEQYF

d_gene: TRBD1
v_gene: TRBV5-4
abundance: NA
j_gene: TRBJ2-7
CDR3nt: TGTGCCAGCCGGGGTGGAGGGACAGGGCCCTTTGCTGGCGAGCAGTACTTC
CDR3aa: CASRGGGTGPFAGEQYF

d_gene: NA
v_gene: TRBV13
abundance: NA
j_gene: TRBJ1-1
CDR3nt: TGTGCCAGCAGCCTCGCCATGGGGCTGAACACTGAAGCTTTCTTT
CDR3aa: CASSLAMGLNTEAFF

d_gene: NA
v_gene: TRBV11-2
abundance: NA
j_gene: TRBJ2-7
CDR3nt: TGTGCCAGCAGCTTAGGGGGGCTAGGGAACGAGCAGTACTTC
CDR3aa: CASSLGGLGNEQYF

d_gene: TRBD2
v_gene: TRBV14
abundance: NA
j_gene: TRBJ2-1
CDR3nt: TGTGCCAGCAGCCTTGGACTAGCGCCAGACTTATCCCCGGACAATGAGCAGTTCTTC
CDR3aa: CASSLGLAPDLSPDNEQFF

d_gene: NA
v_gene: TRBV19
abundance: once
j_gene: TRBJ2-5
CDR3nt: TGTGCCAGTAGTTTATCGCGGGCGGAGACCCAGTACTTC
CDR3aa: CASSLSRAETQYF

d_gene: NA
v_gene: TRBV28
abundance: once
j_gene: TRBJ2-7
CDR3nt: TGTGCCAGCAGCCCGCCCGGGACAATTTTGTCATACGAGCAGTACTTC
CDR3aa: CASSPPGTILSYEQYF

d_gene: NA
v_gene: TRBV9
abundance: NA
j_gene: TRBJ1-2
CDR3nt: TGTGCCAGCAGCGTAGATACTCCGGGACACGTAAACTATGGCTACACCTTC
CDR3aa: CASSVDTPGHVNYGYTF

d_gene: TRBD2
v_gene: TRBV7-2
abundance: NA
j_gene: TRBJ2-3
CDR3nt: TGTGCCAGCAGCTTGGTCCCAGCGGGAGGGGGCACAGATACGCAGTATTTT
CDR3aa: CASSLVPAGGGTDTQYF

d_gene: NA
v_gene: TRBV7-9
abundance: NA
j_gene: TRBJ2-7
CDR3nt: TGTGCCAGCAGCTTAGAACCCAGGGGCGGCGAGCAGTACTTC
CDR3aa: CASSLEPRGGEQYF

d_gene: NA
v_gene: TRBV28
abundance: NA
j_gene: TRBJ2-7
CDR3nt: TGTGCCAGCAGTACCAGGGGACGGTACGAGCAGTACTTC
CDR3aa: CASSTRGRYEQYF

d_gene: TRBD1
v_gene: TRBV12-3/TRBV12-4
abundance: NA
j_gene: TRBJ2-5
CDR3nt: TGTGCCAGCAGGACAGGGGGCATCGAGACCCAGTACTTC
CDR3aa: CASRTGGIETQYF

d_gene: NA
v_gene: TRBV6-5
abundance: NA
j_gene: TRBJ2-7
CDR3nt: TGTGCCAGCAGTAACAGGGGGGGCTACGAGCAGTACTTC
CDR3aa: CASSNRGGYEQYF

d_gene: TRBD1
v_gene: TRBV29-1
abundance: NA
j_gene: TRBJ2-3
CDR3nt: TGCAGCGTTGAGACAGGGGGTACAGATACGCAGTATTTT
CDR3aa: CSVETGGTDTQYF

d_gene: NA
v_gene: TRBV18
abundance: NA
j_gene: TRBJ2-1
CDR3nt: TGTGCCAGCTCCCCCCAAGGGGTTAATGAGCAGTTCTTC
CDR3aa: CASSPQGVNEQFF

d_gene: TRBD1
v_gene: TRBV7-8
abundance: NA
j_gene: TRBJ1-1
CDR3nt: TGTGCCAGCACCCCGCGTTCGGACAGGGCCACTGAAGCTTTCTTT
CDR3aa: CASTPRSDRATEAFF

d_gene: TRBD1
v_gene: TRBV29-1
abundance: NA
j_gene: TRBJ2-2
CDR3nt: TGCAGCGTTTACCCACAGGGGGCCCGGACCGGGGAGCTGTTTTTT
CDR3aa: CSVYPQGARTGELFF

d_gene: TRBD1
v_gene: TRBV27
abundance: NA
j_gene: TRBJ2-5
CDR3nt: TGTGCCAGCAGTTTATCGACAGGGGATGAGACCCAGTACTTC
CDR3aa: CASSLSTGDETQYF

d_gene: NA
v_gene: TRBV19
abundance: NA
j_gene: TRBJ2-7
CDR3nt: TGTGCCAGCCGACCGGGGGGGACAGGGAAGTACGAGCAGTACTTC
CDR3aa: CASRPGGTGKYEQYF

d_gene: TRBD1
v_gene: TRBV5-5
abundance: NA
j_gene: TRBJ1-2
CDR3nt: TGTGCCAGCAGCTTAGTAGGGGGCGGTGGCTACACCTTC
CDR3aa: CASSLVGGGGYTF

d_gene: NA
v_gene: TRBV28
abundance: few
j_gene: TRBJ1-1
CDR3nt: TGTGCCGAACAGGGAATGAACACTGAAGCTTTCTTT
CDR3aa: CAEQGMNTEAFF

d_gene: NA
v_gene: TRBV27
abundance: NA
j_gene: TRBJ1-5
CDR3nt: TGTGCCAGCAGTTTTACAGGGATTCAGCCCCAGCATTTT
CDR3aa: CASSFTGIQPQHF

d_gene: TRBD1
v_gene: TRBV24-1
abundance: NA
j_gene: TRBJ2-1
CDR3nt: TGTGCCACCAGTGGCCATGACAGGGGAACCTACAATGAGCAGTTCTTC
CDR3aa: CATSGHDRGTYNEQFF

d_gene: NA
v_gene: TRBV4-2
abundance: NA
j_gene: TRBJ1-5
CDR3nt: TGTGCCAGCAGCCAAGATTGGGGTCCGGGGGTTACCAATCAGCCCCAGCATTTT
CDR3aa: CASSQDWGPGVTNQPQHF